The 11 T cell receptor beta chains listed next were all sequenced from one sample in a study of response to subunit inactivated influenza vaccine. TCRdb fed the RT-PCR reads into MiXCR, producing one record per CDR3 protein. The sample holds under 950,000 distinct CDR3 sequences, 21% seen once. This specimen consisted of PBMCs from blood, obtained less than 6 days after vaccination. The receptors shown here come from a man aged 50 or older who received an inactivated influenza vaccine.

This clonotype was recorded many times. This chain joins TRBV3-1 and TRBJ1-1; TRBD1 matches 8 bases. The CDR3 has 13 amino acids. Losses at the gene ends were 6 bases for V and 4 bases for J; bases not matched to a gene: 4. CDR1 is LGHDT, CDR2 YNNKEL, per germline (reference sequence). The CDR3 DNA reads TGTGCCAGCAGTAGGACAGGGAGCACTGAAGCTTTCTTT. This codes for CASSRTGSTEAFF.

This clonotype was seen only a few times. The V gene is TRBV12-3 or TRBV12-4, the J gene TRBJ1-2, with D possibly TRBD1 on 5 matching bases. The V end was cut by 3 bases, the J end by 8 bases, with 10 bases between. This CDR3 comprises 12 residues. The CDR3 nucleotides are TGTGCCAGCAGTTTGACAGCCTGGGGCTACACCTTC. It translates to CASSLTAWGYTF.

This sequence joins TRBV6-1 and TRBJ1-1; 8 nucleotides match TRBD1. V dropped 6 bases and J dropped 4; count of bases not matched to a gene: 4. CDR1 MNHNS and CDR2 SASEGT come from the germline V gene. The CDR3 spans 13 residues. In DNA form, the CDR3 reads TGTGCCAGCAGAGGCAGGGGGCTCACTGAAGCTTTCTTT. This sequence encodes CASRGRGLTEAFF.

This clonotype was seen a few times. V is TRBV3-1 and J is TRBJ2-2; possible D gene TRBD1, 5 bases. The CDR3 is made up of 14 amino acids. Germline V gene lookup returns CDR1 LGHDT and CDR2 YNNKEL (reference sequence). V gave up 3 bases and J gave up 4 bases, with 9 bases separating them. The CDR3 protein is CASSQQGSTGELFF. The DNA for the CDR3 is TGTGCCAGCAGCCAGCAGGGAAGCACCGGGGAGCTGTTTTTT.

This clonotype showed up just a few times. V usage is TRBV15 and J usage is TRBJ2-3; D is possibly TRBD1 or TRBD2 (5 bases each). The CDR3 runs to 16 residues. CDR1 and CDR2 (germline): LNHNV, YYDKDF (reference sequence). V was cut by 0 bases and J by 1 base, with 11 bases left in between. CDR3 nucleotides: TGTGCCACCAGCAGAGATCGGCAGGGAGGCACAGATACGCAGTATTTT. Encoded protein: CATSRDRQGGTDTQYF.

In its sample, this clonotype was seen a few times. The genes are TRBV5-6 and TRBJ2-3; the D gene is possibly TRBD1 (5 bases). The germline CDR1 and CDR2 sequences are SGHDT and YYEEEE. The CDR3 totals 16 residues. The V end was cut by 0 bases, the J end by 0 bases, with 11 bases between. In nucleotides, the CDR3 is TGTGCCAGCAGCTTGGCTTTGACAGAGAGCACAGATACGCAGTATTTT. This translates into CASSLALTESTDTQYF.

In this sample, this clonotype turned up a few times. The V call is TRBV28, the J call TRBJ2-3, with 14 bases identical to TRBD2. J was trimmed by 4 bases and V by 3 bases; bases with no gene match: 6. Germline CDR1 and CDR2: MDHEN and SYDVKM. The CDR3 extends over 17 amino acids. CDR3 loop: CASSLAGLAGAADTQYF. The CDR3 DNA is TGTGCCAGCAGTTTGGCGGGACTAGCGGGGGCGGCAGATACGCAGTATTTT. Using reference TRBV28 and TRBJ2-3 for the parts outside the CDR3, the full variable domain is DVKVTQSSRYLVKRTGEKVFLECVQDMDHENMFWYRQDPGLGLRLIYFSYDVKMKEKGDIPEGYSVSREKKERFSLILESASTNQTSMYLCASSLAGLAGAADTQYFGPGTRLTVL.

This clonotype was counted between two and nine times. V and J are TRBV24-1 and TRBJ2-5; TRBD2 matches at 9 bases. The germline CDR1 and CDR2 sequences are KGHDR and SFDVKD. V was pared by 2 bases and J by 5 bases, with 11 bases of the junction left unmatched. This CDR3 is built from 17 residues. Here the CDR3 reads CATSDYSSRLAGETQYF. CDR3 coding DNA: TGTGCCACCAGTGATTACAGTAGTAGGCTAGCGGGGGAGACCCAGTACTTC.

This sequence joins TRBV21-1 and TRBJ2-5; no check of the table's D call, TRBD1, against the DNA was made. TRBV21-1 corresponds to a pseudogene. The CDR3 consists of 14 residues. This CDR3 is CASSDQGQRETQYF. Written as DNA, the CDR3 is TGTGCCAGCAGCGACCAGGGACAACGGGAGACCCAGTACTTC.

This clonotype has more than one count but fewer than ten. The rearrangement joins TRBV15 to TRBJ2-7; TRBD2 matches 10 bases. V lost 0 bases, J lost 6 bases, and 5 bases stayed unmatched. CDR3 length: 15 amino acids. CDR1 is LNHNV, CDR2 YYDKDF, per germline (reference sequence). The CDR3 bases are TGTGCCACCAGCAGAGACCTAGCGGGAGTGGGCGAGCAGTACTTC. Its translation: CATSRDLAGVGEQYF.

V is TRBV4-2 and J is TRBJ2-1; tentative D call: TRBD1 (6 bases). The CDR3 sequence is 17 residues long. In germline, CDR1 is LGHNA, CDR2 YNFKEQ. Trimming removed 3 bases at V and 0 bases at J, with 15 bases between. CDR3 bases: TGTGCCAGCAGCCAGCACACAGGGAAAAGCTCCTACAATGAGCAGTTCTTC. Its protein is CASSQHTGKSSYNEQFF.